The 25 T cell receptor beta chains in this list originate from one sample, sequenced in a study of molecular identifiers for immune sequencing clone quantification. TCRdb ran MiXCR on the PCR reads and lists one entry per CDR3 protein. The table records 9,700 or so distinct CDR3 sequences, just under 20% of them present only once. Material for sequencing was naive CD8+ T cells from blood, with Jurkat cell RNA spiked in. Indicated subset: FACS-sorted CD8+CD4-CCR7+CD45RA+ naive T cells. These receptors were obtained from a human donor in good health. Some libraries in this study had Jurkat cell RNA spiked in.

This clonotype is labeled medium-sized. V is TRBV28 and J is TRBJ2-3; 9 bases are shared with TRBD2. The CDR3 runs 17 residues. Per germline, CDR1 MDHEN and CDR2 SYDVKM. Unmatched junction bases numbered 14, after V lost 6 bases and J lost 4 bases. The CDR3 DNA reads TGTGCCAGCAGACATAGCGGGAGAAAGATGTTTGCAGATACGCAGTATTTT. It is translated as CASRHSGRKMFADTQYF. Full variable domain (missing parts from reference TRBV28 and TRBJ2-3): DVKVTQSSRYLVKRTGEKVFLECVQDMDHENMFWYRQDPGLGLRLIYFSYDVKMKEKGDIPEGYSVSREKKERFSLILESASTNQTSMYLCASRHSGRKMFADTQYFGPGTRLTVL.

This clonotype showed up many times. The genes are TRBV13 and TRBJ2-5, with D unclear. Germline V gene sequence: CDR1 PRHDT, CDR2 FYEKMQ (reference sequence). Trimming shortened V by 0 bases and J by 2 bases, and 10 bases separated the two germline ends. The CDR3 totals 15 residues. DNA of the CDR3: TGTGCCAGCAGCTTAGGCAGACGCAAACAAGAGACCCAGTACTTC. The encoded protein is CASSLGRRKQETQYF.

This clonotype is medium-sized (0.01 to 0.1%) in the sample. The V and J genes are TRBV7-9 and TRBJ2-4, with D unclear. Germline V CDR1 and CDR2: SEHNR, FQNEAQ (reference sequence). The ends were cut back, 1 base at V and 0 bases at J, with 7 bases in the middle. The CDR3 covers 15 residues. Here the CDR3 reads CASSLGAVAKNIQYF. CDR3 nucleotides: TGTGCCAGCAGCTTAGGGGCAGTAGCCAAAAACATTCAGTACTTC.

Notes on this clonotype: No conserved phenylalanine or tryptophan is present at the end of the CDR3, so a read error is the likely explanation. The chain employs TRBV19 and TRBJ1-5; 12 bases align to TRBD1. V lost 2 bases, J lost 2 bases, and 7 bases stayed unmatched. Germline CDR1 is LNHDA and CDR2 is SQIVND (reference sequence). This CDR3 spans 18 amino acids. CDR3 residues: CASSIMGQGAVGNQPQHL. The CDR3 coding sequence is TGTGCCAGTAGTATAATGGGACAGGGGGCGGTTGGCAATCAGCCCCAGCATCTT.

This clonotype was recorded a few times. This may be a read error, as it is one base from a much larger clone. The chain employs TRBV30 and TRBJ1-1; TRBD1 is a possible D gene (5 bases). In germline, CDR1 is GTSNPN, CDR2 SVGIG (reference sequence). CDR3 length: 11 amino acids. V was clipped by 3 bases and J by 7 bases, with 9 bases between them. The CDR3 sequence is CAWRQTVEAFF. Written as DNA, the CDR3 is TGTGCCTGGAGGCAGACAGTTGAAGCTTTCTTT.

This clonotype is labeled medium-sized. The chain employs TRBV4-3 and TRBJ2-3; 9 bases are a match to TRBD2. V trimming: 3 bases; J trimming: 0 bases; junction bases outside the gene matches: 4. The CDR3 is 16 residues long. CDR1 and CDR2 (germline): LGHNA, YSLEER. CDR3 sequence (DNA): TGCGCCAGCAGCCAGACTAGCGGCACTAGCACAGATACGCAGTATTTT. It translates to CASSQTSGTSTDTQYF.

Worth noting for this clonotype: Given a much more abundant clone one base away, this may be a read error. The CDR3 sequence is CAGSGGLSTEAFF. Written as DNA, the CDR3 is TGTGCCGGCTCAGGGGGCCTAAGCACTGAAGCTTTCTTT. The chain is built from TRBV7-8 and TRBJ1-1; TRBD1 aligns across 8 bases. Germline assignment: CDR1 SGHVS and CDR2 FQNEAQ. The J segment lost 4 bases and the V segment lost 11 bases, leaving 9 bases of the junction unmatched. CDR3 length equals 13 residues.

This clonotype was seen only a few times. This could be a read error, since a much larger clone is one nucleotide away. This sequence joins TRBV20-1 and TRBJ2-1; tentative D call: TRBD1 (6 bases). The CDR3 totals 15 residues. In germline, CDR1 is DFQATT, CDR2 SNEGSKA (reference sequence). The CDR3 bases are TGCAGTGTTAAACAGGGTTTCCCCACCTACAATGGGCAGTTCTTC. Encoded protein: CSVKQGFPTYNGQFF.

This clonotype was seen at least ten times. The V and J genes are TRBV15 and TRBJ2-6; D not resolved. V was trimmed by 1 base and J by 2 bases, leaving 3 bases between them. From germline, CDR1 is LNHNV and CDR2 YYDKDF (reference sequence). This CDR3 is 14 amino acids long. CDR3: CATSRVTGANVLTF. CDR3 bases: TGTGCCACCAGCAGAGTCACTGGGGCCAACGTCCTGACTTTC.

This clonotype counts as medium-sized. The V call is TRBV7-2, the J call TRBJ2-7; D may be TRBD1 (5 bases). Trimming removed 0 bases at V and 3 bases at J, with 9 bases between. The CDR3 is 14 amino acids. Germline V gene lookup returns CDR1 SGHTA and CDR2 FQGNSA. The CDR3 region has the DNA TGTGCCAGCAGCTTAGCCCCCAGGGACTACGAGCAGTACTTC. Its translation is CASSLAPRDYEQYF.

This clonotype was observed at least ten times. The V gene is TRBV7-9, the J gene TRBJ1-1; D is undetermined. The germline V gene encodes CDR1 SEHNR and CDR2 FQNEAQ (reference sequence). V was clipped by 2 bases and J by 5 bases, with 9 bases between them. CDR3 length equals 13 residues. The CDR3 is CASSLSLGTEAFF. For the CDR3, the DNA is TGTGCCAGCAGCTTAAGTTTGGGGACTGAAGCTTTCTTT.

Note on this clonotype: A much larger clonotype is one base distant, so this may be a read error. The gene calls are TRBV12-3 or TRBV12-4 and TRBJ1-2; tentatively, D is TRBD1 (5 bases). The CDR3 is 16 residues long. The V end lost 3 bases, the J end lost 3 bases, and 17 bases lay between the germline ends. CDR3 nucleotide sequence: TGTGCCAGCAGTTTTTTTTCCCGGGGCGTGGACTATGGCTACACCTTC. This translates into CASSFFSRGVDYGYTF.

The chain has TRBV12-3 or TRBV12-4 and TRBJ1-3; possible D gene TRBD1, 6 bases. This CDR3 region has 16 residues. Trimming pared 5 bases from V and 2 bases from J, leaving 16 bases between. The CDR3 nucleotides are TGTGCCAGCAGTACAAAAACAGGGTCCCCTGGAAACACCATATATTTT. It specifies CASSTKTGSPGNTIYF.

This chain joins TRBV30 and TRBJ2-3; the match to TRBD2 covers 9 bases. Germline V gene lookup returns CDR1 GTSNPN and CDR2 SVGIG (reference sequence). V dropped 0 bases and J dropped 8; count of bases not matched to a gene: 6. This CDR3 spans 14 amino acids. The DNA for the CDR3 is TGTGCCTGGAGTGTAGGTAGCGGGGGTTCTACGCAGTATTTT. This sequence encodes CAWSVGSGGSTQYF.

The rearrangement joins TRBV12-3 or TRBV12-4 to TRBJ2-3; a weak D match, TRBD1 (5 bases). This CDR3 is built from 16 residues. Trimming took off 7 bases at V and 4 bases at J, with 21 bases between the two ends. The DNA of the CDR3 is TGTGCCAGCAAACCCGAGACAGACGTATCGGCAGATACGCAGTATTTT. This encodes CASKPETDVSADTQYF.

This clonotype appeared many times. CDR3 sequence: CASSRAMTEAFF. The CDR3 DNA reads TGTGCCAGCAGCCGGGCGATGACTGAAGCTTTCTTT. V and J are TRBV7-9 and TRBJ1-1; D gene ambiguous. The germline gives CDR1 SEHNR, CDR2 FQNEAQ (reference sequence). The CDR3 is made up of 12 amino acids. Trimming took off 5 bases at V and 5 bases at J, with 9 bases between the two ends. The full variable domain, with the rest looked up from reference TRBV7-9 and TRBJ1-1, is DTGVSQNPRHKITKRGQNVTFRCDPISEHNRLYWYRQTLGQGPEFLTYFQNEAQLEKSRLLSDRFSAERPKGSFSTLEIQRTEQGDSAMYLCASSRAMTEAFFGQGTRLTVV.

In its sample, this clonotype is medium-sized. This chain links TRBV27 with TRBJ1-1; D ambiguous. The germline V gene has CDR1 MNHEY and CDR2 SMNVEV (reference sequence). This CDR3 comprises 13 residues. CDR3 region: CPIRRAAGTEAFF. DNA for the CDR3: TGTCCCATTCGAAGGGCCGCCGGGACTGAAGCTTTCTTT.

This clonotype was counted between two and nine times. The chain carries TRBV19 and TRBJ1-5; D unclear. Germline loops: CDR1 LNHDA, CDR2 SQIVND (reference sequence). Trimming took off 3 bases at V and 2 bases at J, with 8 bases between the two ends. This CDR3 spans 14 amino acids. CDR3 residues: CASSIMGGNQPQHF. The DNA for the CDR3 is TGTGCCAGTAGTATTATGGGAGGCAATCAGCCCCAGCATTTT.

In its sample, this clonotype was seen many times. The V call is TRBV9, the J call TRBJ1-1; D possibly corresponds to TRBD1 (5 bases). The CDR3 is made up of 14 amino acids. Per the germline V gene, CDR1 is SGDLS and CDR2 is YYNGEE. V lost 0 bases and J lost 0, with 6 bases in between. DNA of the CDR3: TGTGCCAGCAGCGTAGCGGGGCTGAACACTGAAGCTTTCTTT. It is translated as CASSVAGLNTEAFF.

This clonotype was recorded at least ten times. This chain links TRBV27 with TRBJ1-1, with D hard to call. The germline gives CDR1 MNHEY, CDR2 SMNVEV (reference sequence). The CDR3 is 15 residues long. The V gene lost 3 bases and the J gene lost 4 bases, with 15 bases spanning the gap. The CDR3 sequence is CASSFVWSSSTEAFF. CDR3 nucleotide sequence: TGTGCCAGCAGTTTTGTTTGGAGCTCGAGCACTGAAGCTTTCTTT.

The CDR3 reads CASSTTSGVYNEQFF. In DNA, the CDR3 is TGTGCCAGCAGTACAACTAGCGGGGTATACAATGAGCAGTTCTTC. The chain employs TRBV6-1 and TRBJ2-1; TRBD2 matches at 10 bases. J lost 4 bases, V lost 5 bases, and 5 bases had no gene match. This CDR3 has 15 residues. Looked up from germline, CDR1 is MNHNS and CDR2 is SASEGT.

Comment on this clonotype: Relative to the germline gene, one junction end is altered; a read error may explain this. The chain combines TRBV7-2 with TRBJ2-1; 7 bases fit TRBD2. Germline values: CDR1 SGHTA, CDR2 FQGNSA. The CDR3 contains 16 residues. The CDR3: CASSSVSGPTYNEEFF. In nucleotides, the CDR3 is TGTGCCAGCAGCTCCGTTAGCGGGCCGACCTACAATGAGGAGTTCTTC. The complete variable domain, with remaining parts taken from reference TRBV7-2 and TRBJ2-1, reads GAGVSQSPSNKVTEKGKDVELRCDPISGHTALYWYRQSLGQGLEFLIYFQGNSAPDKSGLPSDRFSAERTGGSVSTLTIQRTQQEDSAVYLCASSSVSGPTYNEEFFGPGTRLTVL.

By sample share, this clonotype is medium-sized. This rearrangement joins TRBV20-1 to TRBJ1-4; no clear D gene. The CDR3 runs to 12 residues. Germline CDR1 is DFQATT and CDR2 is SNEGSKA (reference sequence). The CDR3 spells CIIAGNNEKLFF. In DNA, the CDR3 is TGCATTATAGCGGGGAATAATGAAAAACTGTTTTTT.

This clonotype is judged medium-sized (0.01 to 0.1%). The V call is TRBV27, the J call TRBJ2-7, with D possibly being TRBD2 (5 bases). The CDR3 is 12 amino acids. CDR1 and CDR2 (germline): MNHEY, SMNVEV (reference sequence). Between the trimmed V and J ends, which lost 11 bases and 4 bases, there was a span of 15 bases. CDR3 loop: CASGRGVYEQYF. The CDR3 DNA follows: TGTGCCTCGGGCCGGGGAGTATACGAGCAGTACTTC.

This chain links TRBV28 with TRBJ2-7; the match to TRBD2 covers 8 bases. The CDR3 covers 14 residues. Losses at the gene ends were 3 bases for V and 2 bases for J; bases not matched to a gene: 3. CDR1 and CDR2 from the germline V gene are MDHEN and SYDVKM. CDR3 sequence: CASSFLAGTYEQYF. DNA of the CDR3: TGTGCCAGCAGTTTCTTAGCGGGGACCTACGAGCAGTACTTC.